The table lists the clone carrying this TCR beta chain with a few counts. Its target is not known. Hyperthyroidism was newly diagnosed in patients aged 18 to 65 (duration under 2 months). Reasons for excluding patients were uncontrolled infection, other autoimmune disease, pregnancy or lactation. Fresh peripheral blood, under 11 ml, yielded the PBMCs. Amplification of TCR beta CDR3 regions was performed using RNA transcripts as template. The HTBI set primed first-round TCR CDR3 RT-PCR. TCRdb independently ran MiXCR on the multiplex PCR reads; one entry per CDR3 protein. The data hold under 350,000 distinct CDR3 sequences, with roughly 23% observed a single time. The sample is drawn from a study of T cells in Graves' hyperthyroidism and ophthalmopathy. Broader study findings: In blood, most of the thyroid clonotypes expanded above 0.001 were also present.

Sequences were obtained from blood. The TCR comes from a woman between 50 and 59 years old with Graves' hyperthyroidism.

The CDR3 is CSVGGGATNEKLFF. In DNA, the CDR3 is TGCAGCGTTGGAGGGGGTGCAACTAATGAAAAACTGTTTTTT. The chain carries TRBV29-1 and TRBJ1-4; TRBD1 might be the D (6 bases). V was cut by 4 bases and J by 0 bases, with 9 bases left in between. The V gene's germline CDR1 is SQVTM and CDR2 ANQGSEA. The CDR3 totals 14 residues.